The rows below give T cell receptor beta chains drawn from one sample of a study of blood T cell repertoires in COVID-19. Sequencing was performed with immunoSEQ multiplex PCR; in TCRdb, only in-frame clones are kept and a portion is missing. The table records roughly 86,000 clones, around 85% of them present only once. The source material was peripheral blood. The source of these receptors is a man aged 45-65 years with acute or convalescent COVID-19. Both conserved end residues are part of each CDR3. A D gene is named only where the DNA matches it firmly. Clone size, where shown, is once, few, many, or a class for clones that have expanded.

d_call j_call clone_size v_call cdr3_nt cdr3_aa
. TRBJ1-2 . TRBV28 TGTGCCAGCTCTGACAGTTCTAACTATGGCTACACCTTC CASSDSSNYGYTF
TRBD1 TRBJ2-3 . TRBV2 TGTGCCAGCAGTGAAGGGACAGGGGGTGATACGCAGTATTTT CASSEGTGGDTQYF
. TRBJ1-1 . TRBV9 TGTGCCAGCAGCGTAGCTCAGGGATTGAACACTGAAGCTTTCTTT CASSVAQGLNTEAFF
. TRBJ1-1 . TRBV19 TGTGCCAGTAGTAAGGCGGGGAACACTGAAGCTTTCTTT CASSKAGNTEAFF
. TRBJ1-5 . TRBV27 TGTGCCAGCAGTTTTCGTGGGGCGGCCAAACATCAGCCCCAGCATTTT CASSFRGAAKHQPQHF
TRBD2 TRBJ2-3 . TRBV28 TGTGCCAGCAGCCCTCCGGGAGGGACAGATACGCAGTATTTT CASSPPGGTDTQYF
. TRBJ2-7 . TRBV30 TGTGCCTGGAGCCCTTGGAGCTCCTACGAGCAGTACTTC CAWSPWSSYEQYF
TRBD1 TRBJ2-5 . TRBV11-3 TGTGCCAGCAGCTCCGGACAGGGGGAGACCCAGTACTTC CASSSGQGETQYF
TRBD1 TRBJ2-5 . TRBV4-3 TGCGCCAGCAGCCAAGTAACGGAGGACAGGGGGCTAGAGACCCAGTACTTC CASSQVTEDRGLETQYF
TRBD2 TRBJ2-3 . TRBV6-5 TGTGCCAGCAGACTAGCGGGAGGGCCAAATACGCAGTATTTT CASRLAGGPNTQYF
. TRBJ2-5 . TRBV7-8 TGTGCCAGCAGCCAAGAACAGGGGACCCAGTACTTC CASSQEQGTQYF
. TRBJ1-2 . TRBV4-2 TGTGCCAGCAGCCAAGAATTAGGGCCAGGGGGCTACACCTTC CASSQELGPGGYTF
TRBD2 TRBJ2-3 . TRBV7-3 TGTGCCAGCAGCCTCGATGGTAGCGGGGGTTACACAGATACGCAGTATTTT CASSLDGSGGYTDTQYF
. TRBJ1-2 . TRBV4-2 TGTGCCAGCAGCCAAGATGGAGGGTATGGCTACACCTTC CASSQDGGYGYTF
. TRBJ2-3 . TRBV29-1 TGCAGCGTTGATACAGCCCTACAGCCTGTGCGCCCCACAGATACGCAGTATTTT CSVDTALQPVRPTDTQYF
. TRBJ2-1 . TRBV3-1/TRBV3-2 TGTGCCAGCAGCCAAGAGACAAGTGATAATGAGCAGTTCTTC CASSQETSDNEQFF
TRBD1 TRBJ2-3 . TRBV6-6 TGTGCCAGCAGCAAAAAGACAGGGGGCACAGATACGCAGTATTTT CASSKKTGGTDTQYF
. TRBJ1-3 . TRBV14 TGTGCCAGCAGCCAAGACAGTTACTCTGGAAACACCATATATTTT CASSQDSYSGNTIYF
TRBD1 TRBJ1-6 few TRBV7-9 TGTGCCAGCAGCTTTACGACAGGGTTGGCTTCACCCCTCCACTTT CASSFTTGLASPLHF
. TRBJ1-2 few TRBV7-2 TGTGCCAGCAGCTTAGCAAACAGTAACTATGGCTACACCTTC CASSLANSNYGYTF
TRBD1 TRBJ1-4 . TRBV10-3 TGTGCCATCAGTGGGGGGACAGGGGCGGGAGAAAAACTGTTTTTT CAISGGTGAGEKLFF
TRBD2 TRBJ2-1 . TRBV7-2 TGTGCCAGCAGCCTAGGACTAGCGATCAATGAGCAGTTCTTC CASSLGLAINEQFF
. TRBJ2-2 . TRBV19 TGTGCCAGTAAGGTTCAGGGTTTGGCCAACACCGGGGAGCTGTTTTTT CASKVQGLANTGELFF
TRBD1 TRBJ1-6 . TRBV4-3 TGCGCCAGCAGCCAAGAAAACAGGGGGCTTTCACCCCTCCACTTT CASSQENRGLSPLHF
TRBD2 TRBJ2-3 . TRBV2 TGTGCCAGCAGACCCATAGCGGGGGGGCCTACAGATACGCAGTATTTT CASRPIAGGPTDTQYF
TRBD1 TRBJ2-3 . TRBV28 TGTGCCAGCAGTTTTTTACAGGGGACAGATACGCAGTATTTT CASSFLQGTDTQYF
. TRBJ1-2 . TRBV4-2 TGTGCCAGCAGCCAAGATGACTTCGGGATGGAAGAGGTTGGCTACACCTTC CASSQDDFGMEEVGYTF
TRBD1 TRBJ2-5 . TRBV5-4 TGTGCCAGCAGCTCGCAAATAGAGGACAGGGGAGAGACCCAGTACTTC CASSSQIEDRGETQYF
TRBD1 TRBJ1-1 once TRBV6-2/TRBV6-3 TGTGCCAGCAGTTATGGGACGACAGGGGTGACTGAAGCTTTCTTT CASSYGTTGVTEAFF
. TRBJ1-6 . TRBV10-3 TGTGCCATCAGTGAGTCGGGGGGACTCCCTTCGGGTTCACCCCTCCACTTT CAISESGGLPSGSPLHF
. TRBJ1-6 few TRBV9 TGTGCCAGCAGCGTAGGAGGAGGGTTAGGCTCACCCCTCCACTTT CASSVGGGLGSPLHF
. TRBJ1-5 once TRBV28 TGTGCCAGCAGGTCCCCCGGGACATTGACTAGCAATCAGCCCCAGCATTTT CASRSPGTLTSNQPQHF
. TRBJ2-3 . TRBV7-2 TGTGCCAGCAGCTTTCGGCAGGGGAGAGGGTACACAGATACGCAGTATTTT CASSFRQGRGYTDTQYF
TRBD1 TRBJ1-5 . TRBV19 TGTGCCAGTATTACAGGGGGCACAAGCAATCAGCCCCAGCATTTT CASITGGTSNQPQHF
. TRBJ2-7 . TRBV2 TGTGCCAGCAGTGTAGGTGACAGCTCCTACGAGCAGTACTTC CASSVGDSSYEQYF
. TRBJ2-7 . TRBV6-1 TGTGCCAGCAGTGATGACAGGAGAGGCTCCTACGAGCAGTACTTC CASSDDRRGSYEQYF
. TRBJ2-3 . TRBV3-1/TRBV3-2 TGTGCCAGCAGTACAAGAAAGATACTAGTAGATACGCAGTATTTT CASSTRKILVDTQYF
. TRBJ1-2 . TRBV7-2 TGTGCCAGCAGCTTAGAAGGCCTCTTCGGGGGCTACACCTTC CASSLEGLFGGYTF
. TRBJ1-2 few TRBV6-2/TRBV6-3 TGTGCCAGCAGTATTGGTCGGGGAGCCACGAGCTATGGCTACACCTTC CASSIGRGATSYGYTF
TRBD2 TRBJ2-1 . TRBV7-2 TGTGCCAGCAGCTCTACTAGCGGGAACAATGAGCAGTTCTTC CASSSTSGNNEQFF
TRBD1 TRBJ1-1 . TRBV7-2 TGTGCCAGCAGCACCGGGACAGCCACTGAAGCTTTCTTT CASSTGTATEAFF
. TRBJ2-5 . TRBV5-4 TGTGCCAGCAGCGGAAGGGGGACGGGGGAGACCCAGTACTTC CASSGRGTGETQYF
. TRBJ2-7 . TRBV25-1 TGTGCCAGCAGTGAATATTCGACAGGATACGAGCAGTACTTC CASSEYSTGYEQYF
. TRBJ1-5 . TRBV5-6 TGTGCCAGCAGCACCCTACAGGGCCTAAATCAGCCCCAGCATTTT CASSTLQGLNQPQHF